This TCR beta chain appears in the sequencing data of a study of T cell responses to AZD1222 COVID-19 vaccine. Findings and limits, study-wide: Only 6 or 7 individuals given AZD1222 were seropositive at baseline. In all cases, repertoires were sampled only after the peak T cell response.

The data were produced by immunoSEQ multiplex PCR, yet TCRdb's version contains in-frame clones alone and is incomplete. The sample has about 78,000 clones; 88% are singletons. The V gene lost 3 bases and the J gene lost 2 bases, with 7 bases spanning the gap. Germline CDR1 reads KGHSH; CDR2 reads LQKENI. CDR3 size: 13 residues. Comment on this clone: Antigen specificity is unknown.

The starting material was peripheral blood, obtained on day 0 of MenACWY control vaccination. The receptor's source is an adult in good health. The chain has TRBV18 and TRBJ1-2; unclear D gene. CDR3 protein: CASSPTENYGYTF. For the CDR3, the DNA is TGTGCCAGCTCACCGACGGAAAACTATGGCTACACCTTC.